This is a list of T cell receptor beta chains from one sample in a study of regulatory T cells in long-lasting Graves disease. TCRdb called the multiplex PCR reads again in MiXCR, with one record for every CDR3 protein. This table holds 400,000 to 450,000 distinct CDR3 sequences, about a sixth found once. The sample also formed part of further work on T cells in Graves' hyperthyroidism and ophthalmopathy.

This sample comprised peripheral blood mononuclear cells (PBMCs), obtained at new diagnosis, from a patient treated with antithyroid drugs. The receptors were sampled from a woman in her twenties or thirties with Graves disease. CDR3s include the opening cysteine and the closing phenylalanine or tryptophan. The D gene is left open where the match is weak. Rows give clone size only sometimes, using once, few, many, or a class for an expanded clone.

clone_size | j_call | v_call | d_call | cdr3_nt | cdr3_aa
many | TRBJ1-4 | TRBV30 | TRBD1 | TGTGCCTGGAATGGACAGGGGATCGCTGAAAAACTGTTTTTT | CAWNGQGIAEKLFF
few | TRBJ1-4 | TRBV15 | NA | TGTGCCACCAGCGTAAAGGCGGGGAGGAAGGAAAAACTGTTTTTT | CATSVKAGRKEKLFF
many | TRBJ2-2 | TRBV7-9 | NA | TGTGCCAGCCCCCGTGCGGCGCTGAACACCGGGGAGCTGTTTTTT | CASPRAALNTGELFF
many | TRBJ1-1 | TRBV7-8 | NA | TGTGCCAGCAGCTTAGTAACTTTCACCAAGAGCACTGAAGCTTTCTTT | CASSLVTFTKSTEAFF
NA | TRBJ2-1 | TRBV4-1 | NA | TGCGCCAGCAGCCGCCCAGGGCGCGGAAACAATGAGCAGTTCTTC | CASSRPGRGNNEQFF
few | TRBJ2-1 | TRBV9 | TRBD2 | TGTGCCAGCAACCCCAGTAGCGGGAGGGCCTCCGATGAGCAGTTCTTC | CASNPSSGRASDEQFF
many | TRBJ1-2 | TRBV28 | TRBD1 | TGTGCCAGCAGTCCCCGGGACAGGGTCCCCTATGGCTACACCTTC | CASSPRDRVPYGYTF
many | TRBJ1-5 | TRBV7-2 | TRBD1 | TGTGCCAGCAGCGAACAGGGGGCGAGCAATCAGCCCCAGCATTTT | CASSEQGASNQPQHF
NA | TRBJ2-5 | TRBV7-9 | NA | TGTGCCACGGCTCCTCGGGAGACCCAGTACTTC | CATAPRETQYF
NA | TRBJ2-1 | TRBV14 | NA | TGTGCCAGCAGCCTATCTAGGGGCTCGGGGCAGTTCTTC | CASSLSRGSGQFF
many | TRBJ1-1 | TRBV5-1 | TRBD1 | TGCGCCAGCAGCGGAGGGACAGGGGGAGATACTGAAGCTTTCTTT | CASSGGTGGDTEAFF
NA | TRBJ2-7 | TRBV29-1 | TRBD1 | TGCAGCGTTCCGGGACAGGGGGCGTCTGTTTTTCAAGGCGAGCAGTACTTC | CSVPGQGASVFQGEQYF
NA | TRBJ1-3 | TRBV20-1 | NA | TGCAGTGCTACAGGATGGACCTCTGGAAACACCATATATTTT | CSATGWTSGNTIYF
many | TRBJ1-2 | TRBV28 | NA | TGTGCCAGCAGTTTACGGGGGATTTATGGCTACACCTTC | CASSLRGIYGYTF
few | TRBJ2-7 | TRBV28 | NA | TGTGCCAGCAGTTCGGTCAGGACCTACGAGCAGTACTTC | CASSSVRTYEQYF
few | TRBJ1-1 | TRBV14 | TRBD1 | TGTGCCAGCAGCCAAGCAGACAGGGCCTACACTGAAGCTTTCTTT | CASSQADRAYTEAFF
many | TRBJ2-2 | TRBV11-3 | TRBD2 | TGTGCCAGTTGCGGGGGACTAGCGGGAAATTTTTGGTCCGGGGAGCTGTTTTTT | CASCGGLAGNFWSGELFF
NA | TRBJ2-5 | TRBV15 | NA | TGTGCCACCAGCAGCGGGACGTTCGGGAACCAAGAGACCCAGTACTTC | CATSSGTFGNQETQYF
many | TRBJ1-4 | TRBV28 | NA | TGTGCCAGCAGTGGGAGAGCCTTAATTTGGAAACTGTTTTTT | CASSGRALIWKLFF
many | TRBJ2-2 | TRBV2 | NA | TGTGCCAGCAGTGAGACTCCCGTTGACGCCGGGGAGCTGTTTTTT | CASSETPVDAGELFF
few | TRBJ2-1 | TRBV6-1 | TRBD2 | TGTGCCAGCAGACCCCCCGTCCTAGCGGGAGAGAACAATGAGCAGTTCTTC | CASRPPVLAGENNEQFF
many | TRBJ2-3 | TRBV29-1 | TRBD2 | TGCAGCGTTGTTGCGGGAGGTCTGGGCACAGATACGCAGTATTTT | CSVVAGGLGTDTQYF
many | TRBJ2-7 | TRBV7-9 | TRBD2 | TGTGCCAGCAGCTCTAGCGGGGGTACATCCTACGAGCAGTACTTC | CASSSSGGTSYEQYF
many | TRBJ2-1 | TRBV20-1 | TRBD2 | TGCAGTGCTGCCGGGACTAGCGGACGCTCCTACAATGAGCAGTTCTTC | CSAAGTSGRSYNEQFF
many | TRBJ2-7 | TRBV7-2 | TRBD2 | TGTGCCAGCAGCTCTGACGGGACTAGCGGGAGGGCCTCCTACGAGCAGTACTTC | CASSSDGTSGRASYEQYF
NA | TRBJ2-7 | TRBV19 | NA | TGTGCCAGTAGTAGACCCCTCGGGCCCGCCTACGAGCAGTACTTC | CASSRPLGPAYEQYF
many | TRBJ1-1 | TRBV20-1 | NA | TGCAGTGCCCCCTCGTCGGGTTTTATGAACACTGAAGCTTTCTTT | CSAPSSGFMNTEAFF
NA | TRBJ2-1 | TRBV11-2 | TRBD2 | TGTGCCAGCAGTTCTGGTAGCGGGAGTATAGATGAGCAGTTCTTC | CASSSGSGSIDEQFF
NA | TRBJ2-2 | TRBV6-1 | TRBD1 | TGTGCCAGCAGTCCCGGACAGGTGACGACGGACCGGAACACCGGGGAGCTGTTTTTT | CASSPGQVTTDRNTGELFF
NA | TRBJ2-4 | TRBV7-9 | TRBD1 | TGTGCCAGCAGCTTAGGGGCAGGGGGCACGGAAAACATTCAGTACTTC | CASSLGAGGTENIQYF
many | TRBJ2-2 | TRBV14 | TRBD2 | TGTGCCAGCAGCCAAGCTAGCGGGAGGGCCGCGAACACCGGGGAGCTGTTTTTT | CASSQASGRAANTGELFF
many | TRBJ2-3 | TRBV28 | NA | TGTGCCAGCAGTCCGTTAGCCGCTGGCACAGATACGCAGTATTTT | CASSPLAAGTDTQYF
many | TRBJ2-1 | TRBV2 | NA | TGTGCCAGCAGTGAACCCCTGGCTATAGAGCGGTCCTCCTACTACAATGAGCAGTTCTTC | CASSEPLAIERSSYYNEQFF
many | TRBJ2-1 | TRBV20-1 | NA | TGCAGTGCTAGAGATCTACAGGGAAATGAGCAGTTCTTC | CSARDLQGNEQFF
many | TRBJ2-7 | TRBV10-2 | NA | TGCGCCAGCAGTGAGGCGGGACCACACTACGAGCAGTACTTC | CASSEAGPHYEQYF
many | TRBJ2-1 | TRBV11-2 | TRBD2 | TGTGCCAGCGGAGCTAGCGGGATTTACAATGAGCAGTTCTTC | CASGASGIYNEQFF
NA | TRBJ2-3 | TRBV13 | TRBD2 | TGTGCCAGCAGCCCTAGCGGGAGGACCCGCACAGATACGCAGTATTTT | CASSPSGRTRTDTQYF
NA | TRBJ1-3 | TRBV7-2 | NA | TGTGCCAGCAGCTTATTATCGGGGGGAAACACCATATATTTT | CASSLLSGGNTIYF
many | TRBJ2-1 | TRBV9 | NA | TGTGCCAGCAGCGTGGGGGACAATGAGCAGTTCTTC | CASSVGDNEQFF
NA | TRBJ1-5 | TRBV7-2 | NA | TGTGCCAGCAGCTTAGTCGGCAGTGGGGCCATTCAGCCCCAGCATTTT | CASSLVGSGAIQPQHF
few | TRBJ1-5 | TRBV6-1 | NA | TGTGCCAGCCATGGCGGGGAGATCAGGACGCAGCCCCAGCATTTT | CASHGGEIRTQPQHF
few | TRBJ1-5 | TRBV19 | NA | TGTGCCAGTGCCGCCAGCAGGAATGGACAGCCCCAGCATTTT | CASAASRNGQPQHF
many | TRBJ2-3 | TRBV4-1 | NA | TGCGCCAGCAGCCAAGAAGCGGCATTCACAGATACGCAGTATTTT | CASSQEAAFTDTQYF